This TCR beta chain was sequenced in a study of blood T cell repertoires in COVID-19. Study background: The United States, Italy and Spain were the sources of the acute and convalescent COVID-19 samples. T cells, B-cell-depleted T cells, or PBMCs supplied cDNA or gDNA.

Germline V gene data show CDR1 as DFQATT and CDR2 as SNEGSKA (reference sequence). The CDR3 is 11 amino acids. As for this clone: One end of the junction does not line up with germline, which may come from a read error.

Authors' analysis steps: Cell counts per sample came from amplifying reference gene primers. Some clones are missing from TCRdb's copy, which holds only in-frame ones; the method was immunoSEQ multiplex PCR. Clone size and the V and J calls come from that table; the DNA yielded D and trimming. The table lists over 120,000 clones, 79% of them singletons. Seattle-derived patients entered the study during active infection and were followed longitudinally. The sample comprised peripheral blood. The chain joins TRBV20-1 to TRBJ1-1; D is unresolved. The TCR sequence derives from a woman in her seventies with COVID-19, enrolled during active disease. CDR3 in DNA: TGCAGTGCTTCTCAGGCACCACTCCCCCCATTT. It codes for CSASQAPLPPF.